The TCR beta chain described here comes from a study of Ad26.COV2.S vaccination and SARS-CoV-2 variants. About the study: Donor allocation was to the COV1001 Ad26.COV2.S trial arm. Administration of Ad26.COV2.S was intramuscular, either once or twice 56 days apart.

Study results and limitations: Total T cell responses were possibly underestimated by TCR breadth and depth analyses.

The treatment is: approximately 18 received Ad26.COV2.S at low or high dose, single or two shots; roughly five received placebo; per-sample allocation not given. Day 63 following the first vaccine or placebo injection was when the samples were taken. An Ad26 vector that expressed Wuhan-strain SARS-CoV-2 spike constituted the vaccine. This clone was picked up one time. No antigen is known for it. Clones were read by immunoSEQ multiplex PCR, and TCRdb kept only the in-frame ones, dropping some. The sample has about 350,000 clones, around nine tenths seen once. CDR1 and CDR2 from the germline V gene are KGHDR and SFDVKD. V lost 4 bases and J lost 6; bases outside the gene matches: 4. The CDR3 extends over 15 amino acids.

The chain combines TRBV24-1 with TRBJ1-4; 10 bases are shared with TRBD1. The receptor was isolated from a person between 18 and 60 years old who received the Ad26.COV2.S COVID-19 vaccine or a placebo. This material consisted of peripheral blood, taken in a trial of Ad26.COV2.S vaccine versus placebo. This CDR3 reads CATSESGTGDEKLFF. DNA for the CDR3: TGTGCCACCAGTGAATCCGGGACAGGGGATGAAAAACTGTTTTTT.